The T cell receptor (beta chain) under discussion was sequenced for a study of a mutant IDH1 vaccine in newly diagnosed glioma. The sample's time point: baseline, week 1 (first vaccination visit). The treatment was: pre-vaccination baseline after standard-of-care therapy. Donors had new IDH1-mutant astrocytomas of WHO grade 3 or 4 (ATRX-lost). This table comes from immunoSEQ multiplex PCR, and its TCRdb copy is limited to in-frame clones, with some not included. The sample yields 68,000 or so clones, approximately 79% seen once. Deletions cut 4 bases from V and 3 bases from J, with 7 bases between. The CDR3 consists of 12 residues. Germline values: CDR1 KGHSH, CDR2 LQKENI.

The V gene is TRBV18, the J gene TRBJ2-7; D is possibly TRBD2 (6 bases). The clonotype originates from a man aged 45 to 65 with glioma. The sample consisted of PBMCs, taken from a glioma patient treated with radiotherapy, temozolomide or both. CDR3 nucleotides: TGTGCCAGCTCACTCGGGAGCTACGAGCAGTACTTC. Its protein is CASSLGSYEQYF.